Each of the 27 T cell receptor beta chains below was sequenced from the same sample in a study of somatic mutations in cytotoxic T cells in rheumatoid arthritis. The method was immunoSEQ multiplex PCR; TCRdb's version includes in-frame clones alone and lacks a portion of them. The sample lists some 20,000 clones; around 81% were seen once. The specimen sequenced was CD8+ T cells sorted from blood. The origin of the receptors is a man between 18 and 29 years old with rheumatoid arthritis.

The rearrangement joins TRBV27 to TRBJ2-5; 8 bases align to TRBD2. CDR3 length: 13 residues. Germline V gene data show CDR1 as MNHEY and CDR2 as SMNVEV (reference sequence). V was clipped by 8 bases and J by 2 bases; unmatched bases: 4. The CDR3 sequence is CASGLAGQETQYF. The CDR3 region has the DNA TGTGCCAGCGGCTTAGCGGGACAAGAGACCCAGTACTTC.

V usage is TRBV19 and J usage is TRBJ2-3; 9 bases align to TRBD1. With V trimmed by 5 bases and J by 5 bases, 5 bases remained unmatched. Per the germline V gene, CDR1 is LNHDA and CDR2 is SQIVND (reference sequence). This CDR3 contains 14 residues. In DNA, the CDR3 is TGTGCCAGTAGTCGGACAGGGGAGGTAGATACGCAGTATTTT. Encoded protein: CASSRTGEVDTQYF.

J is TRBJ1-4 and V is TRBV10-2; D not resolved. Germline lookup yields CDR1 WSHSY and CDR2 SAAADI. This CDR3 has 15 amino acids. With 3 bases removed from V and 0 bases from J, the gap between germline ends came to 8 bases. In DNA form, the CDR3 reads TGCGCCAGCAGTGAAAGGGTGGCAACTAATGAAAAACTGTTTTTT. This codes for CASSERVATNEKLFF.

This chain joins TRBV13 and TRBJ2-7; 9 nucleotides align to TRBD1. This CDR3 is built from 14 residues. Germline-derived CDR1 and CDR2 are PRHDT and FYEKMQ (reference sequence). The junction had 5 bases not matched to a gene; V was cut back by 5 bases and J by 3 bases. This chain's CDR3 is CASSPGTGNYEQYF. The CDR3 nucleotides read TGTGCCAGCAGCCCCGGGACAGGGAACTACGAGCAGTACTTC.

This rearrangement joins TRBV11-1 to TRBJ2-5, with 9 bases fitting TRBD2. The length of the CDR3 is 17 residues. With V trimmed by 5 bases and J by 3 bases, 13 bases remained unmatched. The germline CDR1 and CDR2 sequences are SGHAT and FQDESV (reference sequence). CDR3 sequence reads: CASSPTQLAGDEETQYF. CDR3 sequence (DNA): TGTGCCAGCAGCCCCACCCAACTAGCGGGTGACGAAGAGACCCAGTACTTC.

DNA for the CDR3: TGTGCCAGCAGTGCCGGGTCCTCCTACGAGCAGTACTTC. Residues: CASSAGSSYEQYF. This chain joins TRBV6-1 and TRBJ2-7; D is undetermined. V lost 4 bases, J lost 0 bases, and 7 bases lay in between. Germline CDR1 and CDR2: MNHNS and SASEGT. This CDR3 is built from 13 residues.

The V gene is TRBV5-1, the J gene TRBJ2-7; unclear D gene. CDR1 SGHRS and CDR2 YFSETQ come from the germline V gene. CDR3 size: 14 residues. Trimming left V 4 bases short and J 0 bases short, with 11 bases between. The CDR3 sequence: CASSHKYTSYEQYF. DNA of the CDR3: TGCGCCAGCAGCCACAAGTATACCTCCTACGAGCAGTACTTC. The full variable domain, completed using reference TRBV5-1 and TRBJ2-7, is KAGVTQTPRYLIKTRGQQVTLSCSPISGHRSVSWYQQTPGQGLQFLFEYFSETQRNKGNFPGRFSGRQFSNSRSEMNVSTLELGDSALYLCASSHKYTSYEQYFGPGTRLTVT.

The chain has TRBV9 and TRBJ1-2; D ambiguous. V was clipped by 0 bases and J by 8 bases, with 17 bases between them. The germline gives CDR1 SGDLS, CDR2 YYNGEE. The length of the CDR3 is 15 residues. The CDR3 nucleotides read TGTGCCAGCAGCGTAGGAGGAGGGAAGGGTGGGGGCTACACCTTC. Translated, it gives CASSVGGGKGGGYTF.

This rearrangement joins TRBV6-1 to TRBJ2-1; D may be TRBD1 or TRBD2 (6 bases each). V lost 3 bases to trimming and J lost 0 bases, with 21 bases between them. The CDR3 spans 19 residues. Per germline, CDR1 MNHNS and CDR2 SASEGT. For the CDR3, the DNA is TGTGCCAGCAGTGACAAGGGGGGCCGAACAGCCAGCTCCTACAATGAGCAGTTCTTC. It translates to CASSDKGGRTASSYNEQFF.

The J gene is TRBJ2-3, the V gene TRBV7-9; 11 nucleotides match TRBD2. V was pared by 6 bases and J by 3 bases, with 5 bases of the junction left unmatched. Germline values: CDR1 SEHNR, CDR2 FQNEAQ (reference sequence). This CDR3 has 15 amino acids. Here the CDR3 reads CASRLTSGATDTQYF. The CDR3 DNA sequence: TGTGCCAGCAGGTTGACTAGCGGGGCTACAGATACGCAGTATTTT.

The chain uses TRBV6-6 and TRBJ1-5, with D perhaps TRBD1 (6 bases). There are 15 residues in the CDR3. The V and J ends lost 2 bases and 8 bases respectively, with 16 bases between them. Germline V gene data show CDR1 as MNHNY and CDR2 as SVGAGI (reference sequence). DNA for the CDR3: TGTGCCAGCAGTTACCCTGGACAGATATCAAAGCCCCAGCATTTT. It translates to CASSYPGQISKPQHF.

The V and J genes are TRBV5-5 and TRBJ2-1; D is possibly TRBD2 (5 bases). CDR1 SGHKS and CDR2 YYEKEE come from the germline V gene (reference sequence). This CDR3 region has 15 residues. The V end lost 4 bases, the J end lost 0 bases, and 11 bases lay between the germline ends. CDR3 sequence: CASSAWGDSYNEQFF. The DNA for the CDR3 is TGTGCCAGCAGCGCCTGGGGAGACTCCTACAATGAGCAGTTCTTC.

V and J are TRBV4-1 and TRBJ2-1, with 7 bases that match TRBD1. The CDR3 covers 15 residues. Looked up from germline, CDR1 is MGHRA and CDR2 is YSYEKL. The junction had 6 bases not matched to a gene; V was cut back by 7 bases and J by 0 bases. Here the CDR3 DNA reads TGCGCCAGCACACCCGAGGGGGCCTCCTACAATGAGCAGTTCTTC. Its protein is CASTPEGASYNEQFF.

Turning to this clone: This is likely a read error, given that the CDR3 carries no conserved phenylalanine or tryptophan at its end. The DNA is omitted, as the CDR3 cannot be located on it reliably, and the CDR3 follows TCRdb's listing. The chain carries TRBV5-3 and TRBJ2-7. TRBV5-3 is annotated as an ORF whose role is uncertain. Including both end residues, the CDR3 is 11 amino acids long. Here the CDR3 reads CARSFSRNLGC.

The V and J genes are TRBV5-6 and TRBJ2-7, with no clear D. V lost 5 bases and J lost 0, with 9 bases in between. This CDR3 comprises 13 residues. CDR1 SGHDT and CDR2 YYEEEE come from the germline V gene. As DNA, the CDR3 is TGTGCCAGCAGTAACACCTACTCCTACGAGCAGTACTTC. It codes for CASSNTYSYEQYF.

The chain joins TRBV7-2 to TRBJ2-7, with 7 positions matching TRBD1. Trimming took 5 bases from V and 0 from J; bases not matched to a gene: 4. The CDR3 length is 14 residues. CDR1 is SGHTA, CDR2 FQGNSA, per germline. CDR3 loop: CASSPWTGSYEQYF. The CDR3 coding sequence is TGTGCCAGCAGCCCGTGGACAGGCTCCTACGAGCAGTACTTC.

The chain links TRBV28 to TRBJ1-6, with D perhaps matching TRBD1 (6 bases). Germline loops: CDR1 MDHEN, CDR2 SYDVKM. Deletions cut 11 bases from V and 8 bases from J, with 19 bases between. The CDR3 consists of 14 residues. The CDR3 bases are TGTGCCGCACGCCCTCAGGGGACTTATTCACCCCTCCACTTT. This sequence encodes CAARPQGTYSPLHF. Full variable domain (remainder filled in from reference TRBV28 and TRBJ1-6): DVKVTQSSRYLVKRTGEKVFLECVQDMDHENMFWYRQDPGLGLRLIYFSYDVKMKEKGDIPEGYSVSREKKERFSLILESASTNQTSMYLCAARPQGTYSPLHFGNGTRLTVT.

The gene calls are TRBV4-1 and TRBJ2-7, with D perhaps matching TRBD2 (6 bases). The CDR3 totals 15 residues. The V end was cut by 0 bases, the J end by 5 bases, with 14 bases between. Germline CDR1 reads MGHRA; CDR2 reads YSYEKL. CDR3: CASSQDGGGMDEQYF. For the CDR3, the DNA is TGCGCCAGCAGCCAAGATGGTGGCGGGATGGACGAGCAGTACTTC.

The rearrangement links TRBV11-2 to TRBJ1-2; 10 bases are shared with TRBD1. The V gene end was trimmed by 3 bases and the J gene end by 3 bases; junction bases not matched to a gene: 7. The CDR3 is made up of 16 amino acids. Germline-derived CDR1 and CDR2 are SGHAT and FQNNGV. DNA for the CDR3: TGTGCCAGCAGCTTCGAGGGACAGGGGAACTACTATGGCTACACCTTC. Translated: CASSFEGQGNYYGYTF.

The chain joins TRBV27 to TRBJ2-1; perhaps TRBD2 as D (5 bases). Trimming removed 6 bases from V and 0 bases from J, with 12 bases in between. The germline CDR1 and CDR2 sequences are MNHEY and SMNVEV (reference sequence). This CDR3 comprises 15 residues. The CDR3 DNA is TGTGCCAGCAGGGACTTAGGGAGCTCCTACAATGAGCAGTTCTTC. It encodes CASRDLGSSYNEQFF.

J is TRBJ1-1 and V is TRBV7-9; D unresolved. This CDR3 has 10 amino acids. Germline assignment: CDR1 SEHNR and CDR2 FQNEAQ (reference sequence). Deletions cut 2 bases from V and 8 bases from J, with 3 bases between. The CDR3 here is CASSLREAFF. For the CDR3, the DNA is TGTGCCAGCAGCTTAAGAGAAGCTTTCTTT. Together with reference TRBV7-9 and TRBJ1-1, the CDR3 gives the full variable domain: DTGVSQNPRHKITKRGQNVTFRCDPISEHNRLYWYRQTLGQGPEFLTYFQNEAQLEKSRLLSDRFSAERPKGSFSTLEIQRTEQGDSAMYLCASSLREAFFGQGTRLTVV.

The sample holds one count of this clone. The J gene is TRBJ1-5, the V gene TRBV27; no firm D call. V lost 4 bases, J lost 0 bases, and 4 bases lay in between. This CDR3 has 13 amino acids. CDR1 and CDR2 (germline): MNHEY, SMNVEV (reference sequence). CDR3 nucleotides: TGTGCCAGCAGTTGGGGTAGCAATCAGCCCCAGCATTTT. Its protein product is CASSWGSNQPQHF.

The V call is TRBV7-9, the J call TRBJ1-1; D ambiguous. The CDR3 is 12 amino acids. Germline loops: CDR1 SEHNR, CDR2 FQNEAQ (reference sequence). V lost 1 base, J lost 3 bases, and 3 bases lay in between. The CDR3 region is CASSLEDTEAFF. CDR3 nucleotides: TGTGCCAGCAGCTTAGAGGACACTGAAGCTTTCTTT.

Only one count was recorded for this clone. As DNA, the CDR3 is TGCAGCGTTGAGTTTTGGCAGGGGGCCGCCGGAGAGCAGTTCTTC. It codes for CSVEFWQGAAGEQFF. The gene calls are TRBV29-1 and TRBJ2-1, with 8 nucleotides matching TRBD1. This CDR3 spans 15 amino acids. Germline lookup yields CDR1 SQVTM and CDR2 ANQGSEA. Trimming took 3 bases from V and 10 from J; bases not matched to a gene: 14.

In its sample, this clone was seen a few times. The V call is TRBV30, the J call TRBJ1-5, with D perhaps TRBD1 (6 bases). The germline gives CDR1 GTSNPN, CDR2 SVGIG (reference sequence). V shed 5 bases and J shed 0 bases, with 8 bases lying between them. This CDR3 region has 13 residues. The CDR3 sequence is CAWGGYSNQPQHF. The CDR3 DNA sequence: TGTGCCTGGGGGGGCTATAGCAATCAGCCCCAGCATTTT.

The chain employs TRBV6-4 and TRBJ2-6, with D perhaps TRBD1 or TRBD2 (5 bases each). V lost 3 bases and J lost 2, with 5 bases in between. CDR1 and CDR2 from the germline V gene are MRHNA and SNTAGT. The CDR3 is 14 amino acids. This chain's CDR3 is CASSEGAGANVLTF. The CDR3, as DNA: TGTGCCAGCAGTGAGGGGGCTGGGGCCAACGTCCTGACTTTC.

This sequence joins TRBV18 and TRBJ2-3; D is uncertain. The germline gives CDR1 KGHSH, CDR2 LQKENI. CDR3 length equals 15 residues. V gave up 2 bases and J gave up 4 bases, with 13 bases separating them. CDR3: CASSPASSTPDTQYF. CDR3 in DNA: TGTGCCAGCTCACCAGCGTCCAGTACCCCAGATACGCAGTATTTT.